These 26 T cell receptor beta chains came from one sample sequenced in a study of blood T cell repertoires in COVID-19. Method: immunoSEQ multiplex PCR; TCRdb's copy keeps in-frame clones and lacks some. The top ten hold 0.95% to 1% of the sample, which has roughly 360,000 clones, roughly 88% seen once. The sample taken for sequencing was PBMCs or T cells enriched from blood (not recorded which). The receptors here all came from a woman in her 30s with acute COVID-19.

The rearrangement joins TRBV5-1 to TRBJ1-6; no definite D call. Trimming left V 1 base short and J 0 bases short, with 8 bases between. Germline loops: CDR1 SGHRS, CDR2 YFSETQ. The CDR3 extends over 16 amino acids. CDR3 loop: CASSLTPSSYNSPLHF. The CDR3 nucleotides read TGCGCCAGCAGCTTGACACCCAGCTCCTATAATTCACCCCTCCACTTT.

The V and J genes are TRBV5-1 and TRBJ1-4, with 7 bases that match TRBD1. CDR3 length: 14 residues. Per the germline V gene, CDR1 is SGHRS and CDR2 is YFSETQ. Losses at the gene ends were 4 bases for V and 8 bases for J; bases not matched to a gene: 8. Here the CDR3 reads CASSPGQIREKLFF. The CDR3, as DNA: TGCGCCAGCAGCCCGGGACAGATTAGAGAAAAACTGTTTTTT.

V is TRBV28 and J is TRBJ2-7; 7 nucleotides agree with TRBD1. V shed 6 bases, J shed 7 bases, and the junction held 9 bases outside the gene matches. CDR3 length equals 13 residues. Germline CDR1 reads MDHEN; CDR2 reads SYDVKM. The CDR3 DNA reads TGTGCCAGCAGGCCTACAGGGGTGGGGGAGCAGTACTTC. Amino acid sequence: CASRPTGVGEQYF.

This clone was recorded a few times. This chain uses TRBV7-2 with TRBJ2-7; D possibly corresponds to TRBD2 (6 bases). Germline V CDR1 and CDR2: SGHTA, FQGNSA. This CDR3 has 14 amino acids. V lost 3 bases to trimming and J lost 3 bases, with 12 bases between them. In nucleotides, the CDR3 is TGTGCCAGCAGCTTCGCTAGCGAGGACTACGAGCAGTACTTC. Protein: CASSFASEDYEQYF.

The rearrangement links TRBV28 to TRBJ1-2, with D maybe TRBD1 (5 bases). Germline CDR1 MDHEN, CDR2 SYDVKM. The CDR3 consists of 15 residues. With 6 bases removed from V and 4 bases from J, the gap between germline ends came to 18 bases. The CDR3 region has the DNA TGTGCCAGCAGCCCTCGTGGAGGGGCTGGCTATGGCTACACCTTC. Protein: CASSPRGGAGYGYTF.

This clone has a handful of counts. The chain carries TRBV5-1 and TRBJ2-7; 8 positions agree with TRBD1. The CDR3 covers 16 residues. V shed 3 bases, J shed 2 bases, and the junction held 10 bases outside the gene matches. Germline V CDR1 and CDR2: SGHRS, YFSETQ. Here the CDR3 DNA reads TGCGCCAGCAGCTCAGTGAGTACAGGGGGGACCTACGAGCAGTACTTC. This gives the protein CASSSVSTGGTYEQYF.

The gene calls are TRBV30 and TRBJ1-2, with 9 bases lining up with TRBD1. The CDR3 extends over 18 amino acids. Trimming took 4 bases from V and 0 from J; bases not matched to a gene: 15. The germline CDR1 and CDR2 sequences are GTSNPN and SVGIG (reference sequence). The CDR3: CAWNPRTGVGLANYGYTF. In nucleotides, the CDR3 is TGTGCCTGGAACCCCCGGACAGGGGTTGGATTAGCTAACTATGGCTACACCTTC.

This clone was picked up a small number of times. The chain couples TRBV6-5 to TRBJ2-1; D gene ambiguous. Germline V gene lookup returns CDR1 MNHEY and CDR2 SVGAGI. The CDR3 consists of 15 residues. V lost 0 bases and J lost 7, with 13 bases in between. The CDR3 reads CASSYSALERNEQFF. Here the CDR3 DNA reads TGTGCCAGCAGTTACTCGGCTTTGGAGCGTAATGAGCAGTTCTTC.

This clone has just a few counts. The V gene is TRBV30, the J gene TRBJ1-1; 7 bases match TRBD1. CDR3 length: 13 amino acids. The germline V gene encodes CDR1 GTSNPN and CDR2 SVGIG (reference sequence). V lost 1 base to trimming and J lost 3 bases; unmatched junction nucleotides: 2. CDR3: CAWSADRDTEAFF. Here the CDR3 DNA reads TGTGCCTGGAGTGCCGACAGGGACACTGAAGCTTTCTTT. Full variable domain (remainder filled in from reference TRBV30 and TRBJ1-1): SQTIHQWPATLVQPVGSPLSLECTVEGTSNPNLYWYRQAAGRGLQLLFYSVGIGQISSEVPQNLSASRPQDRQFILSSKKLLLSDSGFYLCAWSADRDTEAFFGQGTRLTVV.

The chain couples TRBV10-2 to TRBJ1-2, with D possibly TRBD1 on 6 matching bases. V was pared by 7 bases and J by 1 base, with 13 bases between. CDR3 length: 14 residues. Germline CDR1 and CDR2: WSHSY and SAAADI. This chain's CDR3 is CASTFDRINYGYTF. CDR3 DNA: TGCGCCAGCACATTCGACAGGATTAACTATGGCTACACCTTC.

This sequence joins TRBV7-9 and TRBJ2-1, with 7 bases that match TRBD1. V shed 2 bases, J shed 12 bases, and the junction held 1 base outside the gene matches. Germline V gene data show CDR1 as SEHNR and CDR2 as FQNEAQ (reference sequence). The length of the CDR3 is 11 residues. Here the CDR3 DNA reads TGTGCCAGCAGCTTAACAGGGGTGCAGTTCTTC. Protein product: CASSLTGVQFF.

The chain uses TRBV10-3 and TRBJ1-4; unclear D gene. The germline V and J ends were trimmed by 0 bases and 7 bases, with 15 bases remaining between them. Germline V gene data show CDR1 as ENHRY and CDR2 as SYGVKD. The CDR3 covers 16 residues. The CDR3 coding sequence is TGTGCCATCAGTGAGTCGTTCGGGGTCGGTGGTGAAAAACTGTTTTTT. Its protein is CAISESFGVGGEKLFF.

The rearrangement links TRBV19 to TRBJ1-2; D is uncertain. The CDR3 loop spans 15 amino acids. V dropped 1 base and J dropped 3 bases, with 12 bases sitting between them. Germline assignment: CDR1 LNHDA and CDR2 SQIVND (reference sequence). The CDR3, as DNA: TGTGCCAGTAGTATAGTTGCGGGATCGGACTATGGCTACACCTTC. Amino acids: CASSIVAGSDYGYTF.

The genes are TRBV7-9 and TRBJ2-7; 7 positions match TRBD2. This CDR3 spans 15 amino acids. J lost 4 bases, V lost 6 bases, and 12 bases had no gene match. Germline values: CDR1 SEHNR, CDR2 FQNEAQ (reference sequence). This CDR3 reads CASSSRAGSTYEQYF. The CDR3, as DNA: TGTGCCAGCAGTTCTCGAGCGGGATCAACTTACGAGCAGTACTTC. Filled out from reference TRBV7-9 and TRBJ2-7, the complete variable domain reads DTGVSQNPRHKITKRGQNVTFRCDPISEHNRLYWYRQTLGQGPEFLTYFQNEAQLEKSRLLSDRFSAERPKGSFSTLEIQRTEQGDSAMYLCASSSRAGSTYEQYFGPGTRLTVT.

This chain links TRBV2 with TRBJ2-1; 9 nucleotides line up with TRBD1. Per germline, CDR1 SNHLY and CDR2 FYNNEI. The J segment lost 16 bases and the V segment lost 5 bases, leaving 9 bases of the junction unmatched. The CDR3 length is 12 residues. In nucleotides, the CDR3 is TGTGCCAGCAGTTTAACCGGGACAGGGCAATTCTTC. It is translated as CASSLTGTGQFF.

In this sample, this clone turned up a few times. The genes are TRBV9 and TRBJ2-1, with 14 bases matching TRBD2. The CDR3 totals 18 residues. The J segment lost 0 bases and the V segment lost 3 bases, leaving 5 bases of the junction unmatched. Germline V gives CDR1 SGDLS, CDR2 YYNGEE. The CDR3 region is CASSGGLAGGSSYNEQFF. DNA of the CDR3: TGTGCCAGCAGCGGTGGACTAGCGGGGGGCAGCTCCTACAATGAGCAGTTCTTC.

The CDR3 sequence: CASSSHGTVVNEQFF. The CDR3 DNA reads TGTGCCAGCAGCTCCCACGGGACAGTCGTTAATGAGCAGTTCTTC. The chain couples TRBV7-8 to TRBJ2-1; TRBD1 matches 7 bases. The V and J ends lost 4 bases and 7 bases, in that order; junction bases with no gene match: 10. From germline, CDR1 is SGHVS and CDR2 FQNEAQ. This CDR3 is built from 15 residues. The full variable domain, completed using reference TRBV7-8 and TRBJ2-1, is GAGVSQSPRYKVAKRGQDVALRCDPISGHVSLFWYQQALGQGPEFLTYFQNEAQLDKSGLPSDRFFAERPEGSVSTLKIQRTQQEDSAVYLCASSSHGTVVNEQFFGPGTRLTVL.

This chain connects TRBV5-6 to TRBJ1-2; D gene uncertain. There are 13 residues in the CDR3. Trimming cost V 5 bases and J 7 bases, with 15 bases left between them. CDR1 SGHDT and CDR2 YYEEEE come from the germline V gene. CDR3 nucleotides: TGTGCCAGCAGATGGACCGCCGGGAGTGGCTACACCTTC. It specifies CASRWTAGSGYTF.

The chain links TRBV5-1 to TRBJ2-5, with 16 bases lining up with TRBD2. The CDR3 is 16 amino acids. The junction had 4 bases not matched to a gene; V was cut back by 4 bases and J by 4 bases. CDR1 is SGHRS and CDR2 is YFSETQ in the germline V gene. The CDR3 region has the DNA TGCGCCAGCAGCCAGGGACTAGCGGGGGGGCCAGAGACCCAGTACTTC. It specifies CASSQGLAGGPETQYF.

V gene TRBV18 combines with J gene TRBJ1-1; TRBD1 might be the D (5 bases). Trimming pared 8 bases from V and 1 base from J, leaving 11 bases between. Germline V CDR1 and CDR2: KGHSH, LQKENI. The CDR3 is 13 residues long. The CDR3 DNA follows: TGTGCCAGCCATCCGGGGGGGAACACTGAAGCTTTCTTT. Its protein product is CASHPGGNTEAFF.

The chain has TRBV28 and TRBJ2-2; D remains ambiguous. This CDR3 has 17 residues. The germline CDR1 and CDR2 sequences are MDHEN and SYDVKM. V lost 3 bases and J lost 2, with 16 bases in between. The CDR3 DNA follows: TGTGCCAGCAGTTTTATCTTGTGGGCCACAAACACCGGGGAGCTGTTTTTT. This encodes CASSFILWATNTGELFF.

The V and J genes are TRBV7-2 and TRBJ2-3; TRBD1 is a possible D gene (6 bases). Looked up from germline, CDR1 is SGHTA and CDR2 is FQGNSA. The germline V and J ends were trimmed by 0 bases and 6 bases, with 13 bases remaining between them. The CDR3 spans 15 residues. The DNA of the CDR3 is TGTGCCAGCAGCTTAGCGTCTATCAGGGGCGATACGCAGTATTTT. Encoded protein: CASSLASIRGDTQYF.

Here the CDR3 reads CASSQPGDTDTQYF. In DNA form, the CDR3 reads TGCGCCAGCAGCCAACCAGGGGACACAGATACGCAGTATTTT. The rearrangement joins TRBV4-1 to TRBJ2-3; TRBD1 might be the D (6 bases). CDR3 size: 14 residues. From germline, CDR1 is MGHRA and CDR2 YSYEKL. V was pared by 2 bases and J by 2 bases, with 8 bases between.

The chain employs TRBV28 and TRBJ2-7, with TRBD1 matching 10 bases. The CDR3 sequence is 16 residues long. J gave up 2 bases and V 1 base, and 5 bases lay outside the gene matches. Germline CDR1 is MDHEN and CDR2 is SYDVKM. Here the CDR3 reads CASSLLPGQGPYEQYF. CDR3 DNA sequence: TGTGCCAGCAGTTTATTACCGGGACAGGGGCCCTACGAGCAGTACTTC.

The chain uses TRBV7-2 and TRBJ1-2; 9 bases align to TRBD1. With V trimmed by 2 bases and J by 3 bases, 10 bases remained unmatched. Germline V CDR1 and CDR2: SGHTA, FQGNSA. CDR3 length: 17 amino acids. This CDR3 reads CASSLFRTGVSDYGYTF. In DNA form, the CDR3 reads TGTGCCAGCAGCTTATTTCGGACAGGGGTATCCGACTATGGCTACACCTTC. Using reference TRBV7-2 and TRBJ1-2 for the parts outside the CDR3, the full variable domain is GAGVSQSPSNKVTEKGKDVELRCDPISGHTALYWYRQSLGQGLEFLIYFQGNSAPDKSGLPSDRFSAERTGGSVSTLTIQRTQQEDSAVYLCASSLFRTGVSDYGYTFGSGTRLTVV.

The V and J genes are TRBV12-3 or TRBV12-4 and TRBJ1-3; D is ambiguous. CDR3 length: 13 residues. Trimming cost V 4 bases and J 4 bases, with 8 bases left between them. CDR3 nucleotides: TGTGCCAGCAGTTGGGCCATCGGAAACACCATATATTTT. Translated: CASSWAIGNTIYF.